This entry features one T cell receptor beta chain sequence. Its antigen is currently not known. Qualities for individual bases were not recorded, and no much larger clone is one base off. Sequencing instrument: Illumina HiSeq 1500. The public reads were quality trimmed at Q25 with fastp and then assembled into clones with MiXCR by TCRdb, keeping productive beta chains. Each entry is one CDR3 protein sequence, shown with its most common DNA and genes. The sample table shows roughly 500,000 distinct CDR3 sequences, and 30% to 40% are seen once. Roughly a sixth of the sample is in the top ten clones. The label giving this sample's treatment or condition can be read as: in vitro stimulation with specific CMV peptide epitopes to enrich CMV-specific T cells. The data stem from a study of T cell repertoires in cytomegalovirus infection (dated by TCRdb to about 2019). Regarding the complete study: Peptide stimulations targeted recently identified HLA-C-restricted CMV epitopes, whose presentation resists viral immunomodulation, together with well-studied HLA-B-restricted epitopes. Donor HLA type was relevant to the analysis, because carriage of CMV infection together with the matching HLA type was indicated by public TCR beta signatures. Study-level results and caveats: In both this cohort and an independent cohort of some 350 donors, the cumulative frequency of public TCR beta family members distinguished carriers of CMV infection plus the relevant HLA type. In the ex vivo response, HLA-C-restricted CMV-specific TCR beta clonotypes were dominant, and in two of eight donors the single most frequent clonotype came from this HLA-C-restricted group.

V loses 5 bases of germline sequence and J loses 5 bases, and the interval between the two ends is 7 bases. Per the germline V gene, MNHEY is the CDR1 and SVGEGT is the CDR2. Spanning cysteine to phenylalanine, the CDR3 consists of 11 amino acids. Kept here is only the CDR3 DNA, which spans 33 bases and is read in frame from base 1. Rearrangement joined TRBV6-2 or TRBV6-3 to TRBJ2-7; no D gene can be assigned with confidence. The specimen was cultured PBMCs, collected from culture after CMV antigen stimulation. The TCR originated in a human donor in good health (CMV status not recorded). Some clones in this sample may be carry-over from other donors' samples. The nucleotide sequence is given as TGTGCCAGCAGTCAAGCCCACGAGCAGTACTTC. It codes for CASSQAHEQYF.